The entry below describes one T cell receptor beta chain. Its antigen is still unknown. Being one base from a much bigger clone, this may be a read error. The data originate from a study of T cells in Graves' hyperthyroidism and ophthalmopathy. General study findings and limits: Also found in blood were most expanded thyroid clonotypes above 0.001.

Germline CDR1 and CDR2: KGHSH and LQKENI. The V and J ends lost 2 bases and 5 bases, in that order; junction bases with no gene match: 3. CDR3 length: 13 amino acids. Amplified TCR beta CDR3 regions derived from RNA transcripts. The TCR CDR3 was amplified in a first-round RT-PCR using the HTBI primer set. Each CDR3 protein is one row after TCRdb ran MiXCR on the multiplex PCR reads. The data hold 250,000 to 350,000 distinct CDR3 sequences, with 20% to 25% observed a single time. Diagnosing involved the use of clinical symptoms, serum thyroxine and TRAb, thyroid ultrasound and orbital computed tomography.

The chain carries TRBV18 and TRBJ2-7; 7 nucleotides line up with TRBD1. This TCR was sampled from a man aged 30-40 years with Graves' ophthalmopathy. The sequenced material came from blood. The CDR3 coding sequence is TGTGCCAGCTCACCAGGGACAGCCAACGAGCAGTACTTC. Protein: CASSPGTANEQYF.